This T cell receptor beta chain originates from a study of T cells in localized non-small cell lung cancer. Study observations and caveats: An association was observed between higher blood T cell density and longer overall survival. Only one tumor region was sequenced, so heterogeneity remains possible. Adjacent lung had a median around 60 of the 100 largest tumor clones.

The length of the CDR3 is 17 residues. The germline V gene encodes CDR1 SGHTA and CDR2 FQGNSA. The J segment lost 2 bases and the V segment lost 5 bases, leaving 12 bases of the junction unmatched. For this clone: What it binds is not known.

Only in-frame clones appear in the TCRdb table, and some are missing; sequencing was by immunoSEQ multiplex PCR. The data show 70,000 to 95,000 clones, with around 90% seen just once and about 4% held by the top ten. The specimen was PBMCs, collected before any cancer treatment. The chain uses TRBV7-2 and TRBJ2-3, with TRBD2 matching over 8 bases. The receptor was derived from a woman between 35 and 70 years old with stage II squamous cell lung carcinoma. The CDR3 sequence: CASSLSGGGTPTDTQYF. For the CDR3, the DNA is TGTGCCAGCAGCCTTAGCGGCGGGGGGACCCCCACAGATACGCAGTATTTT.